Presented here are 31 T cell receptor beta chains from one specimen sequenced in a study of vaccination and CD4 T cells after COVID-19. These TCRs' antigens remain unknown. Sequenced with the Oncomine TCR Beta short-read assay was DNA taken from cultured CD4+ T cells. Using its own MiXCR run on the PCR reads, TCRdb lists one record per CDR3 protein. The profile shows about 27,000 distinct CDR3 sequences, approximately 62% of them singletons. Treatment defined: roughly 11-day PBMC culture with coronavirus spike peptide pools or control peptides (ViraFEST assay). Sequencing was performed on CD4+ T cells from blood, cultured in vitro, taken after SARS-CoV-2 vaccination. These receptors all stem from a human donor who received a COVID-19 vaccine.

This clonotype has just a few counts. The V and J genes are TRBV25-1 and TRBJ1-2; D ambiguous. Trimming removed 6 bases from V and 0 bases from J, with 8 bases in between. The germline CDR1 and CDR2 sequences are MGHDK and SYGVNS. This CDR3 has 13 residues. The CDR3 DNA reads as TGTGCCAGCAGCCGACTGGCTAACTATGGCTACACCTTC. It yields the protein CASSRLANYGYTF.

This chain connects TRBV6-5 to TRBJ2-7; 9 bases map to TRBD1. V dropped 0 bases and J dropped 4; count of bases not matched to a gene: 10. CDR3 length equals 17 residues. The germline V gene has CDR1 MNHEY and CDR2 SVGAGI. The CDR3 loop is CASSYSSSTGGGYEQYF. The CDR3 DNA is TGTGCCAGCAGTTACTCGAGTTCTACAGGGGGCGGGTACGAGCAGTACTTC.

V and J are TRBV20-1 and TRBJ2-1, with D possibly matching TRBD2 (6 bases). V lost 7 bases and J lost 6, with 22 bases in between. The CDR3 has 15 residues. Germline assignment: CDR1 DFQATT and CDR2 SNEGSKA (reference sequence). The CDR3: CSVFSPGVIRNEQFF. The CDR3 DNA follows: TGCAGTGTATTTAGTCCGGGGGTTATACGCAATGAGCAGTTCTTC.

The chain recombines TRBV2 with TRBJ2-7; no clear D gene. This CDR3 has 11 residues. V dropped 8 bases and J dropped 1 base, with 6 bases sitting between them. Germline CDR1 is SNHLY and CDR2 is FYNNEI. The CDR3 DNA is TGTGCCAGCCGGTCGTCCTACGAGCAGTACTTC. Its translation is CASRSSYEQYF.

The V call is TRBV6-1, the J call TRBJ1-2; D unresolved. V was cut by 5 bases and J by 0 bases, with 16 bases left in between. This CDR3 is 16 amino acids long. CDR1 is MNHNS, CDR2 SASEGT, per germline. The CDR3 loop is CASSLTPTVSNYGYTF. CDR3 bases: TGTGCCAGCAGTCTGACGCCGACGGTTTCTAACTATGGCTACACCTTC.

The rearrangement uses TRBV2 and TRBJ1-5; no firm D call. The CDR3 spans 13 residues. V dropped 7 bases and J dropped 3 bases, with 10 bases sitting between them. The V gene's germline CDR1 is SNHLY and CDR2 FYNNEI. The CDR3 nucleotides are TGTGCCAGCAAGGCAGATATCAATCAGCCCCAGCATTTT. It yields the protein CASKADINQPQHF.

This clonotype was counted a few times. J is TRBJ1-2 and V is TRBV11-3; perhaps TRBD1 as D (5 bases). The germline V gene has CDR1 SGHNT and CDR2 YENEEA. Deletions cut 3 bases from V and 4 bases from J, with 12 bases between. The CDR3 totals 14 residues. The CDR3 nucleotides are TGTGCCAGCAGCTTGGGGGTAGGAGGCTATGGCTACACCTTC. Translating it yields CASSLGVGGYGYTF. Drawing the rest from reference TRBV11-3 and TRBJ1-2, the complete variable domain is EAGVVQSPRYKIIEKKQPVAFWCNPISGHNTLYWYLQNLGQGPELLIRYENEEAVDDSQLPKDRFSAERLKGVDSTLKIQPAELGDSAVYLCASSLGVGGYGYTFGSGTRLTVV.

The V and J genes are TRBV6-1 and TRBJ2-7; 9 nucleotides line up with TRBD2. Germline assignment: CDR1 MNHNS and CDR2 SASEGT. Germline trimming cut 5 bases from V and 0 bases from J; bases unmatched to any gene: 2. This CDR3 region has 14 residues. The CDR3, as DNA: TGTGCCAGCAGTAATAGCGGGGGCTCCTACGAGCAGTACTTC. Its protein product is CASSNSGGSYEQYF.

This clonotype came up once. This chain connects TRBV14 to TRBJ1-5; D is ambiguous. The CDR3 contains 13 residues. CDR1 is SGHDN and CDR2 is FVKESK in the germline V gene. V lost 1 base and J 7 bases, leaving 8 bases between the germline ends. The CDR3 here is CASSQGFSQPQHF. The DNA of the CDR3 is TGTGCCAGCAGCCAAGGATTTAGCCAGCCCCAGCATTTT.

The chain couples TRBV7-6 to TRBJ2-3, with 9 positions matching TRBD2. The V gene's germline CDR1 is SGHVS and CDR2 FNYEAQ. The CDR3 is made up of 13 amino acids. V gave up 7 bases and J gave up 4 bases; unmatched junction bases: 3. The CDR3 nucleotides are TGTGCCAGCATGGCGGGGGGGGCAGATACGCAGTATTTT. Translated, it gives CASMAGGADTQYF.

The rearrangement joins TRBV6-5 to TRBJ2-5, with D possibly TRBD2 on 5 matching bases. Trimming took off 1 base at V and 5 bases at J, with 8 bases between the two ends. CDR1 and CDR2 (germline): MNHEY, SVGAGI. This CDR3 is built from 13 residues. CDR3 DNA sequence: TGTGCCAGCAGTTACTTGGGCGGGGAGACCCAGTACTTC. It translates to CASSYLGGETQYF.

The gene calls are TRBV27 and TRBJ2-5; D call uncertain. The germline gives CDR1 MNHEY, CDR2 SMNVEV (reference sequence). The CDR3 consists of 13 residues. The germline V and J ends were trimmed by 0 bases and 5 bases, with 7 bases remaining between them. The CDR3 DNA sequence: TGTGCCAGCAGTTTATCCCTTGGTGAGACCCAGTACTTC. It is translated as CASSLSLGETQYF.

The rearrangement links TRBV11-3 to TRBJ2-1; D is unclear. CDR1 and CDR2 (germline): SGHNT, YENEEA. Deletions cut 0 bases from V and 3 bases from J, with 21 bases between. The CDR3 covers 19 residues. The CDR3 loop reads CASSLDESVAAWDYNEQFF. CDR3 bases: TGTGCCAGCAGCTTAGACGAGTCTGTGGCAGCCTGGGACTACAATGAGCAGTTCTTC.

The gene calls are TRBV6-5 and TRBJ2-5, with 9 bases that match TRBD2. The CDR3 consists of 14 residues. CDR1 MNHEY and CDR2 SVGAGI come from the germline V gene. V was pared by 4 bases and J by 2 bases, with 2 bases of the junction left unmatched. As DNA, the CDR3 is TGTGCCAGCAGTTTAACTAGCGGGCAAGAGACCCAGTACTTC. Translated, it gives CASSLTSGQETQYF.

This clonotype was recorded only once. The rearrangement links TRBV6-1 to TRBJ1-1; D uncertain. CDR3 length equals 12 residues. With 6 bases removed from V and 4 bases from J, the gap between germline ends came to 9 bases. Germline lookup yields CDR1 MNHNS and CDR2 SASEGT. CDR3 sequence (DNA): TGTGCCAGCAGGCTACAAGGCACTGAAGCTTTCTTT. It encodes CASRLQGTEAFF.

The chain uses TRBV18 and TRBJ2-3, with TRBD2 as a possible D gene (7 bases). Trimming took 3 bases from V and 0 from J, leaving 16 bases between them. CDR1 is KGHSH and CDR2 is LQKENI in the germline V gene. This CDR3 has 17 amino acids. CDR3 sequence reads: CASSPSGGTISTDTQYF. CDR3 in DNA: TGTGCCAGCTCACCGTCGGGGGGCACAATTAGCACAGATACGCAGTATTTT.

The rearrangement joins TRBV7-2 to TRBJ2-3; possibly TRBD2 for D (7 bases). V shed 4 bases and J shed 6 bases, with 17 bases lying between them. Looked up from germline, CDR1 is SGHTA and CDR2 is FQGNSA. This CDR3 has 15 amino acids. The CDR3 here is CASSYMGGPGDTQYF. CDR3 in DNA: TGTGCCAGCAGCTACATGGGGGGGCCGGGCGATACGCAGTATTTT.

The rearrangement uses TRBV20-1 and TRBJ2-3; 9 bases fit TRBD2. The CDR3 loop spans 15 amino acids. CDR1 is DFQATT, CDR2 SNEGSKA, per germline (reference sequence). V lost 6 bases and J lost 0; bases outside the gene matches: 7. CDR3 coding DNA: TGCAGTGCCGCCCCCACTAGCGGGAGCACAGATACGCAGTATTTT. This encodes CSAAPTSGSTDTQYF.

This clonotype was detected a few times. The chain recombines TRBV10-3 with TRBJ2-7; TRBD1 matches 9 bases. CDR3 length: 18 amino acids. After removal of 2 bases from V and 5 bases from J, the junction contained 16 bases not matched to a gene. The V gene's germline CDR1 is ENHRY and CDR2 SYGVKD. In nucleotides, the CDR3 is TGTGCCATCAGTGAGGGAGGCAGTACAGGGGGCTTCCTGGACGAGCAGTACTTC. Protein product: CAISEGGSTGGFLDEQYF.

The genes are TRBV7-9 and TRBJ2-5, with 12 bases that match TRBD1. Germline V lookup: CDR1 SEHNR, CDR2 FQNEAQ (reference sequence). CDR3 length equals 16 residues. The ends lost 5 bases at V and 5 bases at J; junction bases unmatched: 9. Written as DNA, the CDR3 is TGTGCCAGCAGCCGCTCCGGGACAGGGGGCTTTGAGACCCAGTACTTC. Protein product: CASSRSGTGGFETQYF.

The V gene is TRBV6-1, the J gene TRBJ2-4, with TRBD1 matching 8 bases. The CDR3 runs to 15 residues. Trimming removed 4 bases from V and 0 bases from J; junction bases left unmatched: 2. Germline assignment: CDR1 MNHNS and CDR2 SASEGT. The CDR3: CASSGQGIAKNIQYF. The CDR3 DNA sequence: TGTGCCAGCAGTGGACAGGGGATAGCCAAAAACATTCAGTACTTC.

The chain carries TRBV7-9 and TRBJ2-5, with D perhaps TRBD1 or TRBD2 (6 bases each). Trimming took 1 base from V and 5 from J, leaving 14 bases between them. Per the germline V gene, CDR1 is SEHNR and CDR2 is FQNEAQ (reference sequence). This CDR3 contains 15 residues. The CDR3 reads CASSLVRGRVETQYF. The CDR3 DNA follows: TGTGCCAGCAGCTTAGTCCGGGGGCGCGTGGAGACCCAGTACTTC.

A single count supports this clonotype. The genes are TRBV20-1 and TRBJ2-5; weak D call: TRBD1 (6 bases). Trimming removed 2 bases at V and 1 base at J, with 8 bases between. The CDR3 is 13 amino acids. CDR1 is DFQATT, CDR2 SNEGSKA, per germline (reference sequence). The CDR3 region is CSARLQGQETQYF. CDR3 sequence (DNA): TGCAGTGCTAGATTACAGGGCCAAGAGACCCAGTACTTC.

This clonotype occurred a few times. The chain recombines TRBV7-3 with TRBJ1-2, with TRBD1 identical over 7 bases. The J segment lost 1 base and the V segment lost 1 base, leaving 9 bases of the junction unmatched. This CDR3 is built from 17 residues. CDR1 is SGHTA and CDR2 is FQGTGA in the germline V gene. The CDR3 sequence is CASSLNSGQEFNYGYTF. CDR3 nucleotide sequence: TGTGCCAGCAGCTTAAATTCCGGACAGGAGTTTAACTATGGCTACACCTTC.

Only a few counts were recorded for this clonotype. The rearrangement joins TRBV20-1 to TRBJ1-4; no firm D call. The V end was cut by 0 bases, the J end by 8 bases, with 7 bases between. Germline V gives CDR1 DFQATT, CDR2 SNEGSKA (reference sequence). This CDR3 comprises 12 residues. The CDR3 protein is CSARDGQEKLFF. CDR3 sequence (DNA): TGCAGTGCTAGAGATGGGCAGGAAAAACTGTTTTTT.

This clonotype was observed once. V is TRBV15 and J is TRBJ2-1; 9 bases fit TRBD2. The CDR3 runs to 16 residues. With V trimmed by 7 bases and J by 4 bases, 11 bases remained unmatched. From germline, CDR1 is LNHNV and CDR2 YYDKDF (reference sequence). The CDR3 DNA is TGTGCCACCAATGTCCTAAGCGGGGGGACTTACAATGAGCAGTTCTTC. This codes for CATNVLSGGTYNEQFF.

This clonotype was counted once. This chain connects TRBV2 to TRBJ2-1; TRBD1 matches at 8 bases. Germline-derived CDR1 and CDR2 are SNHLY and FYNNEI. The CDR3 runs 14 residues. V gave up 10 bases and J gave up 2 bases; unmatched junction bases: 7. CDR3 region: CATSNRGTYNEQFF. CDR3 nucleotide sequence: TGTGCCACCAGCAACAGGGGGACCTACAATGAGCAGTTCTTC.

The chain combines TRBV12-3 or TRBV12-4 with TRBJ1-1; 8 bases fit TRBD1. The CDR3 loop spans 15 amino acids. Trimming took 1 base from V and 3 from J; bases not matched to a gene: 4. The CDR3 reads CASSLENRGYTEAFF. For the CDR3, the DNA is TGTGCCAGCAGTTTAGAAAACAGGGGGTACACTGAAGCTTTCTTT.

CDR3 sequence: CASTHSQGGQGATYGYTF. In DNA, the CDR3 is TGTGCCAGCACCCACTCGCAAGGTGGGCAGGGGGCTACCTATGGCTACACCTTC. The chain combines TRBV12-3 or TRBV12-4 with TRBJ1-2, with 8 bases lining up with TRBD1. The CDR3 is 18 amino acids. The junction had 20 bases not matched to a gene; V was cut back by 7 bases and J by 4 bases.

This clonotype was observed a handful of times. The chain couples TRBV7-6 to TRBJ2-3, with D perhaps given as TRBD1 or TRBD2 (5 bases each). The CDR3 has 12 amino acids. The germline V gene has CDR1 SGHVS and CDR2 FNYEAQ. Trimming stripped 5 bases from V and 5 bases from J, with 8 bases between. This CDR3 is CASSGGGDTQYF. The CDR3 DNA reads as TGTGCCAGCAGCGGTGGGGGAGATACGCAGTATTTT.

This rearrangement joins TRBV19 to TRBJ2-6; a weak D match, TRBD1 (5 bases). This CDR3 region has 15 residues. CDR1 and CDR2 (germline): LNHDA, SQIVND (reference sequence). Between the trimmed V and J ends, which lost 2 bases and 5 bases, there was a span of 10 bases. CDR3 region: CASSIRGVRANVLTF. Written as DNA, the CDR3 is TGTGCCAGTAGTATAAGGGGTGTTAGGGCCAACGTCCTGACTTTC.